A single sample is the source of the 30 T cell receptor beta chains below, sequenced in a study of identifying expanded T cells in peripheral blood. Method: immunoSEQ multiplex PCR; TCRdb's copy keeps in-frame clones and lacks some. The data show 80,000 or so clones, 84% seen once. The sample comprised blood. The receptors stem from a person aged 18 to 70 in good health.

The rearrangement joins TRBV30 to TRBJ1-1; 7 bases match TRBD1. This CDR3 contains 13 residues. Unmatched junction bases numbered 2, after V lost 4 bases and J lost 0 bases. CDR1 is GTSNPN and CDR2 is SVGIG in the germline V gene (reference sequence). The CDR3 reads CAWKQGMNTEAFF. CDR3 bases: TGTGCCTGGAAACAGGGGATGAACACTGAAGCTTTCTTT.

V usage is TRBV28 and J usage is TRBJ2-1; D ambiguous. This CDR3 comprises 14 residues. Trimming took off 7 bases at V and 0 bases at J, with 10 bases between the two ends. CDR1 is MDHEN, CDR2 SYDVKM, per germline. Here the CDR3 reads CASTLTVSYNEQFF. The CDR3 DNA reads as TGTGCCAGCACGCTCACAGTCTCCTACAATGAGCAGTTCTTC.

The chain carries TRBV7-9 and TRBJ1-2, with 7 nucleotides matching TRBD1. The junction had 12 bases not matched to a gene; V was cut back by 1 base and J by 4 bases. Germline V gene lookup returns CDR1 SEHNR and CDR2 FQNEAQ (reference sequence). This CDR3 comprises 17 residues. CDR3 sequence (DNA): TGTGCCAGCAGCTTAGGAGGGGTAGGGGGCGACCTCTATGGCTACACCTTC. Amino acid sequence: CASSLGGVGGDLYGYTF.

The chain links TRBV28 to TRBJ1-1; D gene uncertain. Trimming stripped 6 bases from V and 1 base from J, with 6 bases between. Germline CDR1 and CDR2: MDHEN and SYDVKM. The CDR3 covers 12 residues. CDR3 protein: CASRVRNTEAFF. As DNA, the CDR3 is TGTGCCAGCAGGGTGCGGAACACTGAAGCTTTCTTT.

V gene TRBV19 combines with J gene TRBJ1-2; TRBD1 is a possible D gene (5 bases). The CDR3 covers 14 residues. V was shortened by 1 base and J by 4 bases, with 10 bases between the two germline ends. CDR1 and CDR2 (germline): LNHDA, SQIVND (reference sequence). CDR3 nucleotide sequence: TGTGCCAGTAGTATAGCAGGAAGGGGCTATGGCTACACCTTC. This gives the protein CASSIAGRGYGYTF.

Written as DNA, the CDR3 is TGTGCCTGGAACAGGGACGGCTCACCCCTCCACTTT. Translation: CAWNRDGSPLHF. The rearrangement joins TRBV30 to TRBJ1-6; D may be TRBD1 (6 bases). The germline CDR1 and CDR2 sequences are GTSNPN and SVGIG (reference sequence). V was cut by 4 bases and J by 10 bases, with 11 bases left in between. The CDR3 contains 12 residues.

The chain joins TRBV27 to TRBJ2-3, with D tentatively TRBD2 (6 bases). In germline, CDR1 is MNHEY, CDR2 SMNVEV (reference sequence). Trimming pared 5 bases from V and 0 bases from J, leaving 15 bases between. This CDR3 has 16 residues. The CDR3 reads CASSAYSGPSTDTQYF. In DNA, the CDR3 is TGTGCCAGCAGTGCCTATAGCGGACCTAGCACAGATACGCAGTATTTT.

The CDR3 reads CASSLDAGSSYNEQFF. As DNA, the CDR3 is TGTGCCAGCAGCTTGGATGCGGGAAGCTCCTACAATGAGCAGTTCTTC. The V and J genes are TRBV5-4 and TRBJ2-1; D perhaps matches TRBD2 (6 bases). Trimming took off 0 bases at V and 0 bases at J, with 10 bases between the two ends. Germline V lookup: CDR1 SGHNT, CDR2 YYREEE (reference sequence). The CDR3 is 16 amino acids.

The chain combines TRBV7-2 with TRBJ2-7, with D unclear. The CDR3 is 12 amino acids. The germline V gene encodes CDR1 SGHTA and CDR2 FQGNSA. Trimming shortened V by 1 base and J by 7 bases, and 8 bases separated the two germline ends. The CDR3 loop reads CASSLDSWEQYF. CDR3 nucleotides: TGTGCCAGCAGCTTAGATAGTTGGGAGCAGTACTTC.

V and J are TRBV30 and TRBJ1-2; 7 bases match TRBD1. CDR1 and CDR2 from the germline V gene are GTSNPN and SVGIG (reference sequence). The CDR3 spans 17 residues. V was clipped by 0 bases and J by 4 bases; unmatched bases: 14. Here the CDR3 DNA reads TGTGCCTGGAGTGTACAGGCAGGGGGGAGTCTGGCCTATGGCTACACCTTC. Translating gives CAWSVQAGGSLAYGYTF.

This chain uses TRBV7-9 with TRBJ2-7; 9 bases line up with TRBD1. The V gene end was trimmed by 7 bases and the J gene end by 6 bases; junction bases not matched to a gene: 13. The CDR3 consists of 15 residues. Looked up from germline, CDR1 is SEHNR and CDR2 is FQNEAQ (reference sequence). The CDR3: CASTPKGGQGGEQYF. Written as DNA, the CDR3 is TGTGCCAGCACCCCTAAGGGGGGACAGGGCGGCGAGCAGTACTTC.

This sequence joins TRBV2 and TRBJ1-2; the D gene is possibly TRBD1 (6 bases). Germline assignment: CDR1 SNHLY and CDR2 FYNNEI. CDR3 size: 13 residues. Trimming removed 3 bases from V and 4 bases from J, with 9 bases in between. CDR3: CASSDRGSYGYTF. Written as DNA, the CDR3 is TGTGCCAGCAGTGACAGGGGATCCTATGGCTACACCTTC.

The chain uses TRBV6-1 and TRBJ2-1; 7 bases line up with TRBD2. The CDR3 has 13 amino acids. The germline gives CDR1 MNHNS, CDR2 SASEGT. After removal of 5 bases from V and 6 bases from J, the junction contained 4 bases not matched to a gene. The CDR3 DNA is TGTGCCAGCAGTTCGACGGGGGGCAATGAGCAGTTCTTC. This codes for CASSSTGGNEQFF.

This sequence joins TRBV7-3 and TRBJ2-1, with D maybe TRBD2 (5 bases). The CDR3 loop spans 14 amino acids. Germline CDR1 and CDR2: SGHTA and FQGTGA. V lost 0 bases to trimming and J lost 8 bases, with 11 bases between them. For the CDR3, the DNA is TGTGCCAGCAGCTTAACACTTCTAGCCGATGAGCAGTTCTTC. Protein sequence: CASSLTLLADEQFF.

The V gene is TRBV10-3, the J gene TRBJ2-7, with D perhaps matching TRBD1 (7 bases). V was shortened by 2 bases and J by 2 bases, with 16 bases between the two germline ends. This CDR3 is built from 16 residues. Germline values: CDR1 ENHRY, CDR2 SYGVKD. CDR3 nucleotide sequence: TGTGCCATCAGTGAGGGGGGCGGGGACAGTGCCTACGAGCAGTACTTC. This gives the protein CAISEGGGDSAYEQYF.

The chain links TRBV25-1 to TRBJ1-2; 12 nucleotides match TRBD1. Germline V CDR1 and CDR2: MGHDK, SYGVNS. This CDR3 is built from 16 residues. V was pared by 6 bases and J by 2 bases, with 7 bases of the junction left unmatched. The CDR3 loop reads CASRGTGGQINYGYTF. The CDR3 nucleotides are TGTGCCAGCAGGGGGACAGGGGGCCAGATAAACTATGGCTACACCTTC.

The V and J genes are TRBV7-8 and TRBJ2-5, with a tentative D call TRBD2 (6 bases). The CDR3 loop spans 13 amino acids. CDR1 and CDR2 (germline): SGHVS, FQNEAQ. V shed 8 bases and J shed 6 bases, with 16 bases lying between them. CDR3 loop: CASGPGVSKTQYF. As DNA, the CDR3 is TGTGCCAGCGGTCCGGGAGTGTCAAAGACCCAGTACTTC.

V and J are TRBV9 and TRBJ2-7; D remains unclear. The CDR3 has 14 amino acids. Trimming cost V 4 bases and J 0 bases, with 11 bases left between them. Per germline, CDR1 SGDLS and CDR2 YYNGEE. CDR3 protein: CASSQVEFSYEQYF. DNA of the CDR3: TGTGCCAGCAGCCAAGTTGAGTTCTCCTACGAGCAGTACTTC.

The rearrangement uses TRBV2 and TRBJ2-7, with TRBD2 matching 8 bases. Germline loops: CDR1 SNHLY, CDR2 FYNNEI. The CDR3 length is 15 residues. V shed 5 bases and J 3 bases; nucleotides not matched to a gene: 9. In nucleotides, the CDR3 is TGTGCCAGCAGTCTCAGCGGGAGTGAGCTCTACGAGCAGTACTTC. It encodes CASSLSGSELYEQYF.

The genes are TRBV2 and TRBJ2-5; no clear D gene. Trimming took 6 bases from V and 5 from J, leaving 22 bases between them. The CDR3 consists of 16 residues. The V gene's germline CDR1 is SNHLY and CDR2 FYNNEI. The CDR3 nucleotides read TGTGCCAGCAGACACCGTCTCCTCGAGGCAGTCGAGACCCAGTACTTC. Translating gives CASRHRLLEAVETQYF.

In DNA, the CDR3 is TGTGCCAGCAGGGCCCCCGGTAGCAGGGGCAATGAGCAGTTCTTC. As protein: CASRAPGSRGNEQFF. The chain employs TRBV25-1 and TRBJ2-1, with TRBD1 as a possible D gene (6 bases). Trimming took 6 bases from V and 6 from J, leaving 18 bases between them. Germline CDR1 is MGHDK and CDR2 is SYGVNS. CDR3 size: 15 residues.

Here the CDR3 reads CASSFAGQGDAGELFF. For the CDR3, the DNA is TGCGCCAGCAGCTTCGCGGGACAGGGGGACGCCGGGGAGCTGTTTTTT. The J gene is TRBJ2-2, the V gene TRBV5-1; 11 bases map to TRBD1. The V gene end was trimmed by 2 bases and the J gene end by 6 bases; junction bases not matched to a gene: 6. Germline V CDR1 and CDR2: SGHRS, YFSETQ. The CDR3 extends over 16 amino acids.

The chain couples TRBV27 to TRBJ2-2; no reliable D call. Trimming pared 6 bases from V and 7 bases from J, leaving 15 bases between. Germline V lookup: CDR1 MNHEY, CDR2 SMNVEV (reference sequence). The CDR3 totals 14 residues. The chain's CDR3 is CASSLVLAGGELFF. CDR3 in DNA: TGTGCCAGCAGCCTCGTATTGGCAGGCGGGGAGCTGTTTTTT.

DNA of the CDR3: TGCAGTGCCATTTGGGCAGGGGACGCTTTCTTT. Translated, it gives CSAIWAGDAFF. V usage is TRBV20-1 and J usage is TRBJ1-1, with D tentatively TRBD1 (6 bases). Looked up from germline, CDR1 is DFQATT and CDR2 is SNEGSKA (reference sequence). The CDR3 covers 11 residues. With 6 bases removed from V and 11 bases from J, the gap between germline ends came to 16 bases.

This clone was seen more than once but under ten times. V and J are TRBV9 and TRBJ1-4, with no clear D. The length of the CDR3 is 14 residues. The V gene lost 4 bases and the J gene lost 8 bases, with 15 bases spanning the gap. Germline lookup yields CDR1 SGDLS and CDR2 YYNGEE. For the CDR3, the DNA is TGTGCCAGCAGCCATGACGAGCCCGGGGAAAAACTGTTTTTT. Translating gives CASSHDEPGEKLFF.

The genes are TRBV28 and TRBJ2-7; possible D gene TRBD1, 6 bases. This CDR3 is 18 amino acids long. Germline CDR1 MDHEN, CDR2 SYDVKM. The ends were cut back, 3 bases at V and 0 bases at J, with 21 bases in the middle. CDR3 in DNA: TGTGCCAGCAGTTTCCTACTCGTCCTAGACAGGAGCTCCTACGAGCAGTACTTC. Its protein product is CASSFLLVLDRSSYEQYF.

CDR3 DNA: TGTGCCAGCAGTCCACCCCCCAGGGGCTACACCTTC. Protein sequence: CASSPPPRGYTF. V usage is TRBV28 and J usage is TRBJ1-2; the D is unclear. Germline CDR1 MDHEN, CDR2 SYDVKM. The CDR3 covers 12 residues. V lost 5 bases, J lost 8 bases, and 12 bases lay in between.

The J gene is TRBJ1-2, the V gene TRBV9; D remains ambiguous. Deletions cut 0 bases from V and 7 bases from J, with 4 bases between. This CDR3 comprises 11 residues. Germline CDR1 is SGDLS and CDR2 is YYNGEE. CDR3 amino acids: CASSVGFGYTF. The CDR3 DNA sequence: TGTGCCAGCAGCGTAGGGTTTGGCTACACCTTC.

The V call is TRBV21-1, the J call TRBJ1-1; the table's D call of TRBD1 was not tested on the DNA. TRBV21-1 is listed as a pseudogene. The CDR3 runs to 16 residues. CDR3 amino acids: CASRRTIATQCTEAFF. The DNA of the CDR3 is TGTGCCAGCAGACGGACAATAGCTACACAATGCACTGAAGCTTTCTTT.

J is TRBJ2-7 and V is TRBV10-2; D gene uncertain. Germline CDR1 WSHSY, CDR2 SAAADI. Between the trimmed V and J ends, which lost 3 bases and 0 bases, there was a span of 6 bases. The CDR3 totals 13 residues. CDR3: CASSDDGSYEQYF. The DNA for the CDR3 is TGCGCCAGCAGTGACGACGGCTCCTACGAGCAGTACTTC.